Given below is one T cell receptor beta chain in context. Its antigen is not identified. The record originates from a study of shared clonotypes between healthy human individuals. Every donor was a Caucasian adult from Nashville, Tennessee. The protocol was immunoSEQ multiplex PCR, while the TCRdb copy is restricted to in-frame clones and leaves out a portion. The table records 1,100,000 or so clones, 70% to 80% of them present only once. Whole-study results and caveats: A small donor pool kept down the genetic and exposure-history diversity that was represented. Compared with clonotypes that all four donors shared, non-shared clonotypes had lower generation probabilities. It was anticipated that sequencing depth would influence how many clonotypes donors shared.

The V end was cut by 6 bases, the J end by 0 bases, with 12 bases between. The germline gives CDR1 LNHNV, CDR2 YYDKDF (reference sequence). The CDR3 extends over 15 amino acids. The TCR originated in a man between 18 and 35 years old in good health. Some clones in this sample may be carry-over from other donors' samples. The sequencing sample was made of memory CD4+ T cells from PBMCs. Subset noted: CD45RA-negative fraction. The chain joins TRBV15 to TRBJ1-3; TRBD1 might be the D (6 bases). The DNA for the CDR3 is TGTGCCACCAGAAACTCGGGGGCCTCTGGAAACACCATATATTTT. As protein: CATRNSGASGNTIYF.